This is a list of T cell receptor beta chains from one sample in a study of T cell responses to AZD1222 COVID-19 vaccine. The repertoire was sequenced with immunoSEQ multiplex PCR; TCRdb's copy has only in-frame clones and lacks some. Of 200,000 to 300,000 clones listed, just over 90% are singletons. Sequencing used peripheral blood, obtained on day 0 of AZD1222 vaccination. All receptors come from an adult in good health. Both conserved end residues are part of each CDR3.

>TRBV6-6|TRBJ2-1
CASRAGAHSYNEQFF
>TRBV18|TRBJ2-2
CASSPPAVHTGELFF
>TRBV6-1|TRBJ2-7
CASSEWAGASYEQYF
>TRBV27|TRBJ2-1
CASRSKGDGYNEQFF
>TRBV7-7|TRBJ2-5
CASSPGLGGETQYF
>TRBV5-1|TRBJ2-1
CASGLLAGGGNEQFF
>TRBV6-5|TRBJ1-2
CASRTGIADGYTF
>TRBV19|TRBJ2-1
CASSLLAQSSYNEQFF
>TRBV7-9|TRBJ1-1
CASSPEPMNTEAFF
>TRBV6-1|TRBJ2-3
CASNSRGTDTQYF
>TRBV19|TRBJ2-2
CASRPRTSRENTGELFF
>TRBV20-1|TRBJ2-3
CSASQRDGVGDTQYF
>TRBV20-1|TRBJ1-1
CSARRDTEAFF
>TRBV5-5|TRBJ1-2
CASSLSGSSTFGNYGYTF
>TRBV3-1/TRBV3-2|TRBJ1-5
CASSQAGPSQPQHF
>TRBV5-1|TRBJ1-1
CASRRVPVGPEAFF
>TRBV5-1|TRBJ2-1
CASSLVAGVPNEQFF
>TRBV29-1|TRBJ1-4
CSVASGAREKLFF
>TRBV19|TRBJ2-7
CASSRASSGPYEQYF
>TRBV19|TRBJ1-1
CASSRDRRNTEAFF
>TRBV9|TRBJ1-6
CASSNRPDPYNSPLHF
>TRBV7-8|TRBJ1-2
CASSYYGQGTYGYTF
>TRBV6-1|TRBJ1-6
CASSENVSWGSDPSPLHF
>TRBV2|TRBJ2-1
CASSERLAGVYEQFF
>TRBV2|TRBJ1-2
CASSEGRTGGDLFYGYTF
>TRBV3-1/TRBV3-2|TRBJ2-3
CASSPPGLAGDTQYF
>TRBV7-9|TRBJ1-5
CASSSDRGDQPQHF